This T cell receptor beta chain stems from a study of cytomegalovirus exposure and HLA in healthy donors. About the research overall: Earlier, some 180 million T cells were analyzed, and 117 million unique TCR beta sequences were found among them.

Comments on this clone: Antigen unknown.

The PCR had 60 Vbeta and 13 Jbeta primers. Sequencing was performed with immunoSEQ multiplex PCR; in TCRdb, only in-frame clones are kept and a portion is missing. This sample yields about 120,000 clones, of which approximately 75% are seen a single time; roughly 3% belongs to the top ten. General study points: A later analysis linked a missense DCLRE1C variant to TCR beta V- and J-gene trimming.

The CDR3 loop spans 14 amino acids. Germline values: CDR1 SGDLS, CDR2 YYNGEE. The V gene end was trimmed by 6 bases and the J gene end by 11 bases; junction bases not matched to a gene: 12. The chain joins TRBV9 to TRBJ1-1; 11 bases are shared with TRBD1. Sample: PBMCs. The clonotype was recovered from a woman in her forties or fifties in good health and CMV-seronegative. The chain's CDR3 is CASNLDGQGAMAFF. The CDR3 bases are TGTGCCAGCAACCTCGATGGACAGGGGGCTATGGCTTTCTTT.